This T cell receptor beta chain was sequenced in a study of T cells in Graves' hyperthyroidism and ophthalmopathy. For the study at large: Staff took peripheral blood when the initial diagnosis was made, before any treatment began.

With 2 bases removed from V and 6 bases from J, the gap between germline ends came to 17 bases. The CDR3 runs to 15 residues. Germline V CDR1 and CDR2: MGHRA, YSYEKL. The source material, RNA transcripts, was used to amplify TCR beta CDR3 regions. The HTBI set primed first-round TCR CDR3 RT-PCR. TCRdb reprocessed the multiplex PCR reads via MiXCR and lists one record per CDR3 protein. The sample holds about 400,000 distinct CDR3 sequences, roughly an eighth seen once. This clonotype turned up a few times. This TCR was recovered from a woman aged 18-30 years with Graves' hyperthyroidism. The rearrangement links TRBV4-1 to TRBJ2-7; D gene unclear. Sequencing was carried out using blood. This chain's CDR3 is CASSQRYPRPSEQYF. The CDR3 coding sequence is TGCGCCAGCAGCCAACGATACCCACGCCCATCCGAGCAGTACTTC.